The 17 T cell receptor beta chains listed next were all sequenced from one sample in a study of molecular identifiers for immune sequencing clone quantification. TCRdb independently ran MiXCR on the PCR reads; one entry per CDR3 protein. The sample has about half a million distinct CDR3 sequences, around 25% seen once. Sequencing was performed on naive CD8+ T cells from blood, with Jurkat cell RNA spiked in. Subset: FACS-sorted CD8+CD4-CCR7+CD45RA+ naive T cells. The receptors come from a human donor in good health. Some libraries in this study had Jurkat cell RNA spiked in.

This clonotype has just a few counts. The gene calls are TRBV12-3 or TRBV12-4 and TRBJ2-3; D perhaps matches TRBD2 (6 bases). This CDR3 has 16 amino acids. V lost 2 bases, J lost 0 bases, and 12 bases lay in between. Here the CDR3 DNA reads TGTGCCAGCAGTTTACGCGGCGGGACTAGCACAGATACGCAGTATTTT. This encodes CASSLRGGTSTDTQYF.

This clonotype was counted many times. The chain has TRBV5-4 and TRBJ2-5, with a weak D call TRBD1 (6 bases). V was pared by 4 bases and J by 0 bases, with 16 bases between. The CDR3 spans 16 residues. Germline values: CDR1 SGHNT, CDR2 YYREEE (reference sequence). The CDR3 DNA reads TGTGCCAGCAGCCCTGGGACAACCGAGTACCAAGAGACCCAGTACTTC. The encoded protein is CASSPGTTEYQETQYF.

This clonotype was counted only a few times. The chain is built from TRBV5-6 and TRBJ2-3; TRBD2 might be the D (6 bases). V was shortened by 4 bases and J by 1 base, with 16 bases between the two germline ends. CDR1 SGHDT and CDR2 YYEEEE come from the germline V gene. This CDR3 contains 16 residues. For the CDR3, the DNA is TGTGCCAGCAGCCCCGTTTTGGGACTTGGCACAGATACGCAGTATTTT. This sequence encodes CASSPVLGLGTDTQYF.

This clonotype has more than one count but fewer than ten. The J gene is TRBJ2-5, the V gene TRBV11-2, with a possible D match to TRBD1 (7 bases). Germline V gives CDR1 SGHAT, CDR2 FQNNGV. Between the trimmed V and J ends, which lost 1 base and 5 bases, there was a span of 17 bases. This CDR3 region has 16 residues. CDR3 nucleotide sequence: TGTGCCAGCAGCTTAGGACAGGGAGGTGGCCGGGAGACCCAGTACTTC. Its protein is CASSLGQGGGRETQYF.

This clonotype was seen at least ten times. The rearrangement links TRBV10-3 to TRBJ2-7; unclear D gene. V lost 0 bases and J 6 bases, leaving 9 bases between the germline ends. This CDR3 spans 13 amino acids. Germline V gene data show CDR1 as ENHRY and CDR2 as SYGVKD. The CDR3 bases are TGTGCCATCAGTGAGTCGCCCACAAGCGAGCAGTACTTC. Residues: CAISESPTSEQYF.

V usage is TRBV6-6 and J usage is TRBJ2-3; 9 nucleotides agree with TRBD1. This CDR3 has 16 amino acids. Losses at the gene ends were 7 bases for V and 4 bases for J; bases not matched to a gene: 12. Germline V gene data show CDR1 as MNHNY and CDR2 as SVGAGI (reference sequence). The CDR3: CASNHPLTGGADTQYF. CDR3 nucleotides: TGTGCCAGCAATCACCCCCTGACAGGGGGAGCAGATACGCAGTATTTT.

This clonotype came up once. J is TRBJ2-2 and V is TRBV7-6, with 11 bases matching TRBD1. This CDR3 is built from 18 residues. Germline V lookup: CDR1 SGHVS, CDR2 FNYEAQ. V lost 5 bases and J lost 5; bases outside the gene matches: 13. The CDR3 DNA sequence: TGTGCCAGCAGCCCAGAGCGGGACAGGGGGACAATAACCGGGGAGCTGTTTTTT. Translating gives CASSPERDRGTITGELFF.

This clonotype was seen repeatedly, ten times or more. The chain couples TRBV4-3 to TRBJ1-1, with a possible D match to TRBD1 (6 bases). V lost 0 bases and J lost 2, with 10 bases in between. The CDR3 is 15 residues long. The germline gives CDR1 LGHNA, CDR2 YSLEER. The CDR3 spells CASSQETGFNTEAFF. Written as DNA, the CDR3 is TGCGCCAGCAGCCAAGAAACAGGGTTTAACACTGAAGCTTTCTTT.

This clonotype was seen more than once but under ten times. The chain couples TRBV4-3 to TRBJ2-7; D is uncertain. The CDR3 is 13 residues long. Trimming removed 1 base from V and 5 bases from J, with 9 bases in between. CDR1 is LGHNA and CDR2 is YSLEER in the germline V gene. The CDR3 region is CASSQVDGNEQYF. CDR3 nucleotides: TGCGCCAGCAGCCAAGTTGACGGCAACGAGCAGTACTTC.

The chain has TRBV20-1 and TRBJ2-7; D tentatively reads TRBD1 or TRBD2 (6 bases each). Germline V lookup: CDR1 DFQATT, CDR2 SNEGSKA (reference sequence). CDR3 length: 11 residues. V shed 0 bases and J shed 9 bases, with 9 bases lying between them. CDR3 nucleotides: TGCAGTGCTAGAGATGGAGGGGGGCAGTACTTC. Protein product: CSARDGGGQYF.

The chain joins TRBV19 to TRBJ2-6, with D unresolved. Germline V gene lookup returns CDR1 LNHDA and CDR2 SQIVND (reference sequence). Between the trimmed V and J ends, which lost 4 bases and 4 bases, there was a span of 8 bases. This CDR3 is built from 14 residues. CDR3 loop: CASSNNGGANVLTF. CDR3 nucleotide sequence: TGTGCCAGTAGTAATAATGGAGGGGCCAACGTCCTGACTTTC.

At least ten counts were recorded for this clonotype. The V gene is TRBV28, the J gene TRBJ2-3; tentatively, D is TRBD2 (6 bases). Germline values: CDR1 MDHEN, CDR2 SYDVKM. The CDR3 extends over 19 amino acids. V lost 4 bases, J lost 7 bases, and 30 bases lay in between. CDR3 loop: CASSSSSIRTTTRGNTQYF. The CDR3 nucleotides are TGTGCCAGCAGTTCTAGCTCGATTCGGACTACCACCCGCGGGAATACGCAGTATTTT.

This rearrangement joins TRBV7-9 to TRBJ1-2, with D tentatively TRBD1 (5 bases). This CDR3 has 16 residues. V dropped 4 bases and J dropped 1 base, with 16 bases sitting between them. Germline CDR1 and CDR2: SEHNR and FQNEAQ (reference sequence). This chain's CDR3 is CASSSGSGFVNYGYTF. The CDR3 region has the DNA TGTGCCAGCAGCTCCGGTTCAGGGTTCGTTAACTATGGCTACACCTTC. The full variable domain, in which reference TRBV7-9 and TRBJ1-2 provide the parts outside the CDR3, is DTGVSQNPRHKITKRGQNVTFRCDPISEHNRLYWYRQTLGQGPEFLTYFQNEAQLEKSRLLSDRFSAERPKGSFSTLEIQRTEQGDSAMYLCASSSGSGFVNYGYTFGSGTRLTVV.

This clonotype has only a few counts. The chain joins TRBV29-1 to TRBJ2-7; 9 nucleotides line up with TRBD1. The V gene's germline CDR1 is SQVTM and CDR2 ANQGSEA. Trimming cost V 4 bases and J 2 bases; bases outside gene matches: 6. This CDR3 is built from 14 residues. CDR3: CSVAGQGITYEQYF. The CDR3 DNA follows: TGCAGCGTTGCGGGACAGGGAATCACCTACGAGCAGTACTTC.

This clonotype was counted many times. This chain links TRBV29-1 with TRBJ2-3; 12 nucleotides match TRBD2. CDR3 length equals 18 residues. With 1 base clipped from V and 2 bases from J, the junction kept 10 bases outside the gene matches. Germline assignment: CDR1 SQVTM and CDR2 ANQGSEA. CDR3 DNA sequence: TGCAGCGTTGAAGGGCTACTAGCGGGAGGTCGGGTCACAGATACGCAGTATTTT. Translated, it gives CSVEGLLAGGRVTDTQYF.

The chain links TRBV4-3 to TRBJ1-1; D is unclear. The CDR3 has 15 amino acids. With 0 bases removed from V and 1 base from J, the gap between germline ends came to 9 bases. Germline-derived CDR1 and CDR2 are LGHNA and YSLEER. DNA of the CDR3: TGCGCCAGCAGCCAAGATTGGGCCGCGAACACTGAAGCTTTCTTT. This encodes CASSQDWAANTEAFF.

This clonotype occurred many times. V is TRBV29-1 and J is TRBJ2-7, with D perhaps matching TRBD2 (6 bases). Looked up from germline, CDR1 is SQVTM and CDR2 is ANQGSEA. The V and J ends lost 1 base and 0 bases respectively, with 13 bases between them. The CDR3 has 15 residues. The CDR3 spells CSVEGSAGSSYEQYF. Here the CDR3 DNA reads TGCAGCGTTGAAGGGTCGGCGGGATCCTCCTACGAGCAGTACTTC.